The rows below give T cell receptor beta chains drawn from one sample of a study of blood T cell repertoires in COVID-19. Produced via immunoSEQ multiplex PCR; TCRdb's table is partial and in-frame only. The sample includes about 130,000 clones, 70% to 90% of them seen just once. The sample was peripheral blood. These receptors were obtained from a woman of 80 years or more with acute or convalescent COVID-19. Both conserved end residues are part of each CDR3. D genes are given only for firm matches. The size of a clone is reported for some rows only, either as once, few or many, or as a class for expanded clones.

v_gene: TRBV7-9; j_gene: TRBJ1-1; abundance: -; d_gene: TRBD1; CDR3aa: CASSWYRGVNTEAFF; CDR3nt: TGTGCCAGCAGCTGGTACAGGGGTGTGAACACTGAAGCTTTCTTT
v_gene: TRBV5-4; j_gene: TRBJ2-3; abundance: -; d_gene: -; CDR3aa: CASSLDYSDTQYF; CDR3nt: TGTGCCAGCAGCTTGGACTACTCAGATACGCAGTATTTT
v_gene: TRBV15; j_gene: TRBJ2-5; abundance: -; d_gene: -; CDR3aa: CATSRHSQETQYF; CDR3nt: TGTGCCACCAGCCGACACAGCCAAGAGACCCAGTACTTC
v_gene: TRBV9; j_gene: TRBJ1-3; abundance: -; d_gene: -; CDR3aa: CASSVDGPGNTIYF; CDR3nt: TGTGCCAGCAGCGTAGATGGCCCTGGAAACACCATATATTTT
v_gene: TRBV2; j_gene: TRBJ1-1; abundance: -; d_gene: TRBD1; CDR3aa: CASSPQGTFTEAFF; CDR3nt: TGTGCCAGCAGCCCACAGGGGACCTTCACTGAAGCTTTCTTT
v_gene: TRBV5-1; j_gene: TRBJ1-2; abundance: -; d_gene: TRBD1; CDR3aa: CASSEAGTGGGGYTF; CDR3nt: TGCGCCAGCAGTGAAGCCGGGACAGGGGGTGGCGGCTACACCTTC
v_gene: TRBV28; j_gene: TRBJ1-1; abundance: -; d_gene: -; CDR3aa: CASNPLTGNTEAFF; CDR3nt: TGTGCCAGCAATCCTTTAACAGGGAACACTGAAGCTTTCTTT
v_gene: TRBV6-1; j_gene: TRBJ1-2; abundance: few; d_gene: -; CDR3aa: CASSEDWPGSDYGYTF; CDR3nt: TGTGCCAGCAGTGAAGATTGGCCAGGGTCGGACTATGGCTACACCTTC
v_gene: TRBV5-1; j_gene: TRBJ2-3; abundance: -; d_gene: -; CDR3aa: CASSLDGLGTSTDTQYF; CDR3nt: TGCGCCAGCAGCTTGGACGGTTTAGGGACTAGCACAGATACGCAGTATTTT
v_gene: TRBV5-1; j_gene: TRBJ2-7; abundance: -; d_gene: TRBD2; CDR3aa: CASSPGTSGGVSKQYF; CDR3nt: TGCGCCAGCAGCCCCGGGACTAGCGGGGGCGTTTCCAAGCAGTACTTC
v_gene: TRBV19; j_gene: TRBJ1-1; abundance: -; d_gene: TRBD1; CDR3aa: CASSTNRGMNTEAFF; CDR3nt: TGTGCCAGTAGTACGAACAGGGGCATGAACACTGAAGCTTTCTTT
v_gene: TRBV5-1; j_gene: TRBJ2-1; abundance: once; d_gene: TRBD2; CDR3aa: CASSLAGGSTYNEQFF; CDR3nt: TGCGCCAGCAGCTTGGCGGGCGGGAGTACCTACAATGAGCAGTTCTTC
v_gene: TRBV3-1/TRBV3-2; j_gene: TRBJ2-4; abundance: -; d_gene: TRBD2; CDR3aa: CASSFSGGGAKNIQYF; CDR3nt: TGTGCCAGCAGTTTTAGCGGCGGGGGGGCCAAAAACATTCAGTACTTC
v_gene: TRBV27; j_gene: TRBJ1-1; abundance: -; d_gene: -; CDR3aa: CARGAILSEAFF; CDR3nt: TGTGCCAGGGGGGCCATTCTGTCTGAAGCTTTCTTT
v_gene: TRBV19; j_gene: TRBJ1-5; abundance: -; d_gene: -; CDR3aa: CASTQVYGQPQHF; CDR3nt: TGTGCCAGTACCCAGGTTTATGGGCAGCCCCAGCATTTT
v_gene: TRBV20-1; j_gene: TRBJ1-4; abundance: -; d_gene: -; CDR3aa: CSAMREKLFF; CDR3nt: TGCAGTGCTATGCGGGAAAAACTGTTTTTT
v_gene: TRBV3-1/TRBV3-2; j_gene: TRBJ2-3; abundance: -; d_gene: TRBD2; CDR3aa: CASSQLAGGPTDTQYF; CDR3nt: TGTGCCAGCAGCCAACTAGCGGGGGGTCCCACAGATACGCAGTATTTT
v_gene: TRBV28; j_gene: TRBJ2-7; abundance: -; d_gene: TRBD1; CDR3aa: CASSRPTGGPGEQYF; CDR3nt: TGTGCCAGCAGTCGACCCACAGGGGGACCCGGCGAGCAGTACTTC
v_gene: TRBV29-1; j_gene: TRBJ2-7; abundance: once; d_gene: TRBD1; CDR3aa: CSVEDPGTESYEQYF; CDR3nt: TGCAGCGTTGAAGATCCGGGGACAGAATCCTACGAGCAGTACTTC
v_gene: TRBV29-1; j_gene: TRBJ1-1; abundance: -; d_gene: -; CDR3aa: CSVNRGLDTEAFF; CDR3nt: TGCAGCGTAAATAGGGGCCTGGACACTGAAGCTTTCTTT
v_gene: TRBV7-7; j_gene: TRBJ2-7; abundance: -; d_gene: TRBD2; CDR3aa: CASSLGSGRWHEQYF; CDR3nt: TGTGCTAGCAGCTTAGGTAGCGGGAGATGGCACGAGCAGTACTTC
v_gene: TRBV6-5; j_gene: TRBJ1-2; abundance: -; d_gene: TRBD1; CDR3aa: CASSTGSLWGYTF; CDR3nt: TGTGCCAGTTCGACAGGGAGTCTCTGGGGCTACACCTTC
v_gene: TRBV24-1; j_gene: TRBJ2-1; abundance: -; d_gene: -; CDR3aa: CATSDSPGSSSYNEQFF; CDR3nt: TGTGCCACCAGTGATTCCCCGGGGTCCAGCTCCTACAATGAGCAGTTCTTC
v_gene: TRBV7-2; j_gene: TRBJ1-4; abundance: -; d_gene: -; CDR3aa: CASSLGIGREKLFF; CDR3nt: TGTGCCAGCAGCTTAGGAATAGGGAGGGAAAAACTGTTTTTT
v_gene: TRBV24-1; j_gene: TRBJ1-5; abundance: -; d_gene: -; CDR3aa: CATSDQRPLREVDQPQHF; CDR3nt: TGTGCCACCAGTGATCAACGACCGTTACGGGAGGTCGATCAGCCCCAGCATTTT
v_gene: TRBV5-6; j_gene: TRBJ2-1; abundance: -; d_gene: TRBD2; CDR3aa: CASSPWGGTSGNEQFF; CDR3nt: TGTGCCAGCAGCCCTTGGGGTGGGACTAGCGGGAATGAGCAGTTCTTC
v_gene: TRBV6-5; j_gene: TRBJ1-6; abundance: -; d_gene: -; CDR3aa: CASSYVHADNSPLHF; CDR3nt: TGTGCCAGCAGTTACGTACACGCAGATAATTCACCCCTCCACTTT
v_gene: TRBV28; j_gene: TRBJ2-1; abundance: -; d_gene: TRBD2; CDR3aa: CASKVSREGYYNEQFF; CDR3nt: TGTGCCAGCAAGGTTTCCCGGGAGGGATACTACAATGAGCAGTTCTTC
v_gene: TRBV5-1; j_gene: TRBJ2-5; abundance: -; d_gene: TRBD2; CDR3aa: CASSRTSGRETQYF; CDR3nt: TGCGCCAGCAGCCGCACTAGCGGGAGAGAGACCCAGTACTTC
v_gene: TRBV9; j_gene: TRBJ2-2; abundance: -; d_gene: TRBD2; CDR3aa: CASSRTSVGPGELFF; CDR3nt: TGTGCCAGCAGCCGGACTAGCGTGGGTCCCGGGGAGCTGTTTTTT
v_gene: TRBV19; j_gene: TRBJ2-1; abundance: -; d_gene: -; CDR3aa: CASSIGHRWRGNEQFF; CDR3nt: TGTGCCAGTAGTATAGGGCACAGGTGGAGAGGCAATGAGCAGTTCTTC
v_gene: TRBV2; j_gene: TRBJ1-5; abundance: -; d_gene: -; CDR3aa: CASREGRTVDQPQHF; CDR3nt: TGTGCCAGCAGGGAGGGGCGGACGGTAGATCAGCCCCAGCATTTT
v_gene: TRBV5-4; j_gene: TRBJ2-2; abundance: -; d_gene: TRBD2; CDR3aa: CASSPGGRRPNTGELFF; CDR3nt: TGTGCCAGCAGCCCGGGGGGGCGACGGCCGAACACCGGGGAGCTGTTTTTT
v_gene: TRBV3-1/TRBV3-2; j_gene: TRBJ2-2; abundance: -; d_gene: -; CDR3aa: CASSHLTSTGELFF; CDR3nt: TGTGCCAGCAGCCATCTGACTAGCACCGGGGAGCTGTTTTTT
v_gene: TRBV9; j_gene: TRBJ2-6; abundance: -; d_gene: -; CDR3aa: CASSARDSGANVLTF; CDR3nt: TGTGCCAGCAGCGCCAGGGACTCTGGGGCCAACGTCCTGACTTTC
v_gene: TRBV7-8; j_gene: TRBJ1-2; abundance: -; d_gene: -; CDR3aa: CASSRQAYGYTF; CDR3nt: TGTGCCAGCAGCCGACAGGCCTATGGCTACACCTTC
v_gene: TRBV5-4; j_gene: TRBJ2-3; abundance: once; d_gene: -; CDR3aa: CASSLEVAASTDTQYF; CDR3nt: TGTGCCAGCAGCTTGGAGGTAGCGGCTAGCACAGATACGCAGTATTTT
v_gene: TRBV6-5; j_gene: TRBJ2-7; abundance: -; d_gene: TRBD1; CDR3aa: CASPNLQGDSYEQYF; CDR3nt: TGTGCCAGCCCAAACTTACAGGGGGACTCCTACGAGCAGTACTTC
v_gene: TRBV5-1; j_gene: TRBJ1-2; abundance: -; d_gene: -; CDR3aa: CASSPSPLGDGYTF; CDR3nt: TGCGCCAGCAGCCCTAGTCCGCTAGGGGATGGCTACACCTTC
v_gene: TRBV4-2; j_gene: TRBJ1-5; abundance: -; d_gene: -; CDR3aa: CASSQEAGYDNQPQHF; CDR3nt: TGTGCCAGCAGCCAAGAAGCGGGGTACGACAATCAGCCCCAGCATTTT
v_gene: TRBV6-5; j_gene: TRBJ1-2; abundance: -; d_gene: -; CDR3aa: CASSYQSGLGYTF; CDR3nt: TGTGCCAGCAGTTACCAATCAGGGTTAGGCTACACCTTC
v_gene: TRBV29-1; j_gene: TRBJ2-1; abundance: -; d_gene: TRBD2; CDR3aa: CSVEYGSGSNEQFF; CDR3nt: TGCAGCGTTGAGTACGGTAGCGGGAGTAATGAGCAGTTCTTC
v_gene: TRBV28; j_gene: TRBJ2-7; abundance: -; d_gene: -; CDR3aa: CASSSKAGGIFEQYF; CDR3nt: TGTGCCAGCAGTAGTAAAGCGGGTGGGATATTCGAGCAGTACTTC
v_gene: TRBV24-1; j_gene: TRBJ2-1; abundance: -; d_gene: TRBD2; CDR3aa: CATSSYAGSSGIVSGNEQFF; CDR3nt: TGTGCCACCAGCTCCTACGCGGGCAGTAGCGGGATTGTGAGTGGGAATGAGCAGTTCTTC
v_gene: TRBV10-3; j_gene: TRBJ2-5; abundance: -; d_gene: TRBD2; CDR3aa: CAISAAGAGVFAETQYF; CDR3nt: TGTGCCATCAGTGCCGCGGGAGCGGGAGTATTCGCGGAGACCCAGTACTTC
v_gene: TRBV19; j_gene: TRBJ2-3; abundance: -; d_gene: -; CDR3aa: CASSIGQGVRGTDTQYF; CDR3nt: TGTGCCAGTAGTATAGGTCAAGGGGTCCGAGGCACAGATACGCAGTATTTT
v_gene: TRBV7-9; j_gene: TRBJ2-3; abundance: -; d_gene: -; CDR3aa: CASSTWGADTQYF; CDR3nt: TGTGCCAGCAGCACCTGGGGGGCAGATACGCAGTATTTT
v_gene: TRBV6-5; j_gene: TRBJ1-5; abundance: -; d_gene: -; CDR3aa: CASTTDYSNQPQHF; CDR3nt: TGTGCCAGCACTACAGACTATAGCAATCAGCCCCAGCATTTT
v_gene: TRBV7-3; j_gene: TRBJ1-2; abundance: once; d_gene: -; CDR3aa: CASSQGTGGAYYGYTF; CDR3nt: TGTGCCAGCAGCCAAGGGACGGGGGGCGCGTATTATGGCTACACCTTC
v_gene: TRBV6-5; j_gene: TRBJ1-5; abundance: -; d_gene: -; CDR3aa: CASKGRDGVNQPQHF; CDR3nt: TGTGCCAGCAAAGGCAGGGATGGCGTCAATCAGCCCCAGCATTTT